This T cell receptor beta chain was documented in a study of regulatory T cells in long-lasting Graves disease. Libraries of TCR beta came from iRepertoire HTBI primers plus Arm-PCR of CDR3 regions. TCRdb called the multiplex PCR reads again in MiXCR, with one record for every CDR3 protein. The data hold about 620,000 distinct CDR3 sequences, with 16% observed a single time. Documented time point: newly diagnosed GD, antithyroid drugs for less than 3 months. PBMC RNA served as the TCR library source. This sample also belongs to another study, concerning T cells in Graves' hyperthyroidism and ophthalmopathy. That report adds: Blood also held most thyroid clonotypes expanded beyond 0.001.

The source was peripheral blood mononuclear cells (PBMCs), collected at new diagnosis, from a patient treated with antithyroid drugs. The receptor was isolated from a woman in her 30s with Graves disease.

CDR3 bases: TGTGCCAGCAGCTACAGACACACTAGCAATCAGCCCCAGCATTTT. Its protein is CASSYRHTSNQPQHF. This chain uses TRBV7-2 with TRBJ1-5; D remains unclear. Germline CDR1 and CDR2: SGHTA and FQGNSA. This CDR3 comprises 15 residues. V lost 4 bases and J lost 0, with 10 bases in between.